The clone carrying this T cell receptor beta chain was found a few times. Its antigen is currently unknown. The sample originates from a study of radiation and T cells in renal cell carcinoma. General study results and limits: Pretreatment tumor biopsies were lacking, so baseline clonotypes are unknown.

CDR3 length: 14 amino acids. Germline CDR1 reads PRHDT; CDR2 reads FYEKMQ (reference sequence). The V end lost 5 bases, the J end lost 7 bases, and 12 bases lay between the germline ends. Time point denoted: blood 2 weeks post-SBRT. Treatment: 15 Gy SBRT to primary tumor, nephrectomy 4 weeks later. Generated by immunoSEQ multiplex PCR, the TCRdb table keeps only in-frame clones and is missing some. The sample lists 100,000 to 150,000 clones; about four fifths were seen once. This rearrangement joins TRBV13 to TRBJ1-6; TRBD1 is a possible D gene (5 bases). The sequencing used blood, collected from a patient whose treatment included radiotherapy and nephrectomy. The receptor comes from a man in his fifties or sixties with renal cell carcinoma. CDR3: CASSAGTRNSPLHF. The DNA of the CDR3 is TGTGCCAGCAGCGCCGGGACGAGGAATTCACCCCTCCACTTT.